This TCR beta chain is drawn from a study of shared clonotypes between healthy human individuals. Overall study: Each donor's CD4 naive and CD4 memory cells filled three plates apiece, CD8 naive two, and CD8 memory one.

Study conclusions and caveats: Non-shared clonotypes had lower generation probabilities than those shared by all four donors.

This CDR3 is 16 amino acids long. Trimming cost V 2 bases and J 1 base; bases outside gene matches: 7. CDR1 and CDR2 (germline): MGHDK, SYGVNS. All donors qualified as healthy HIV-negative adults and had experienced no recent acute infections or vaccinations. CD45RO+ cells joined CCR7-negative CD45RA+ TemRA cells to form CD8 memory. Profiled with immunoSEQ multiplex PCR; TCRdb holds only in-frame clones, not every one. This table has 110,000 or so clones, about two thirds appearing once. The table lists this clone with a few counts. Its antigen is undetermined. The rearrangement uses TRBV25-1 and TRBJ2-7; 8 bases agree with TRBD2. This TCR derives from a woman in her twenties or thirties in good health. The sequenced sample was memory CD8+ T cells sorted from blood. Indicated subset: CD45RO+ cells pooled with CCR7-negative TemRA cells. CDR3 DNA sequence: TGTGCCAGCAGTGAAGGGCGGGGGGCTTCATCCTACGAGCAGTACTTC. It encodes CASSEGRGASSYEQYF.